This T cell receptor beta chain was found in a study of blood T cell repertoires in COVID-19. For the study at large: Samples taken during acute and convalescent COVID-19 were collected in the United States, Italy and Spain. From T cells, B-cell-depleted T cells, or PBMCs came the material, which was cDNA or gDNA.

Authors' analysis steps: Reference gene primer amplification gave estimated nucleated cell counts. The repertoire was sequenced with immunoSEQ multiplex PCR; TCRdb's copy has only in-frame clones and lacks some. That table is the source of V, J and clone size, and D and trimming were worked out from the DNA. The repertoire has fewer than 45,000 clones, 65% to 80% of them found once; the top ten carry 2%. Sequencing was done on a sample of peripheral blood. This TCR derives from a man in his fifties or sixties with active COVID-19.

The CDR3 region has the DNA TGCGCCAGCGGACAGGGTTCGGCTGCTTTCTTT. Residues: CASGQGSAAFF. This sequence joins TRBV4-3 and TRBJ1-1; 8 bases are shared with TRBD1. This CDR3 contains 11 residues. Germline-derived CDR1 and CDR2 are LGHNA and YSLEER. The V and J ends lost 8 bases and 11 bases, in that order; junction bases with no gene match: 7.